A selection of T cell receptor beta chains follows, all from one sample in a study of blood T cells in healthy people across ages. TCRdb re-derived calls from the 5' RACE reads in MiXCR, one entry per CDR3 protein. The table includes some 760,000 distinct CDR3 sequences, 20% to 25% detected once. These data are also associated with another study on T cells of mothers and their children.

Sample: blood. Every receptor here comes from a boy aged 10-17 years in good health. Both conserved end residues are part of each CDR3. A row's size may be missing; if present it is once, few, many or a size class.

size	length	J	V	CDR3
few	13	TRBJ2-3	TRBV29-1	CSATGVGPDTQYF
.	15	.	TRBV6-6	CASSYSIVRQSEQYF
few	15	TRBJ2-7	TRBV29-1	CSVKTGARPPCEQYF
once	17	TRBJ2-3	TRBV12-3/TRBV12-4	CASSLTLGTGDPDTQYF
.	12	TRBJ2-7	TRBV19	CASSTLNTEQYF
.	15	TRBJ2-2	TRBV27	CASSSRDGNTGELFF
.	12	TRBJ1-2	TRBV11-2	CASSLWGSGYTF
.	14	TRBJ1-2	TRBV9	CASSPRTAPYGYTF
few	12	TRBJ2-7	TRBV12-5	CASGKADSEQYF
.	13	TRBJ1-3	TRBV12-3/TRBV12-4	CASSTGAENTIYF
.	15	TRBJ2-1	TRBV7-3	CASSNGRSSYNEQFF
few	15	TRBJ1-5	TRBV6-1	CASSEETGLNQPQHF
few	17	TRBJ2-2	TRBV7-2	CASSRTGFLGFTGELFF
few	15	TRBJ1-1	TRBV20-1	CSARPLVGGETEAFF
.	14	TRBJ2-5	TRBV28	CASSFAIDQETQYF
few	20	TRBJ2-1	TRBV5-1	CASSLPGRTSSTSSYNEQFF
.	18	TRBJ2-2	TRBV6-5	CASSYRLAGVSNTGELFF
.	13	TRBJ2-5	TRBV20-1	CSPLQGGEETQYF
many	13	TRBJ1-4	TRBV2	CARRQPPGEKLFF
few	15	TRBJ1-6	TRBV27	CASSTSPTYNSPLHF
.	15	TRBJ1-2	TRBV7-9	CASSPHLAANYGYTF
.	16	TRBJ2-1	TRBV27	CASSPLWRSSYNEQFF
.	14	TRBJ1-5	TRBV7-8	CASSQDRFNQPQHF
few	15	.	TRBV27	CASSLSGQGNNEQFF
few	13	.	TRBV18	CASSPPDGNEQFF
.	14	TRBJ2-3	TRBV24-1	CATKGEFSTDTQYF
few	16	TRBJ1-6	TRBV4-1	CASSSRPGQTNSPLHF
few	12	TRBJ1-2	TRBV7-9	CASSLADRAYTF
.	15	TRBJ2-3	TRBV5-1	CASSLVRGATDTQYF
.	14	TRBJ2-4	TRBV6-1	CASSEVMTGNIQYF
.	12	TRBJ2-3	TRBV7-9	CASLPAGEHQYF
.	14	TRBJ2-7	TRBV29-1	CSVGTRGGSYEQYF